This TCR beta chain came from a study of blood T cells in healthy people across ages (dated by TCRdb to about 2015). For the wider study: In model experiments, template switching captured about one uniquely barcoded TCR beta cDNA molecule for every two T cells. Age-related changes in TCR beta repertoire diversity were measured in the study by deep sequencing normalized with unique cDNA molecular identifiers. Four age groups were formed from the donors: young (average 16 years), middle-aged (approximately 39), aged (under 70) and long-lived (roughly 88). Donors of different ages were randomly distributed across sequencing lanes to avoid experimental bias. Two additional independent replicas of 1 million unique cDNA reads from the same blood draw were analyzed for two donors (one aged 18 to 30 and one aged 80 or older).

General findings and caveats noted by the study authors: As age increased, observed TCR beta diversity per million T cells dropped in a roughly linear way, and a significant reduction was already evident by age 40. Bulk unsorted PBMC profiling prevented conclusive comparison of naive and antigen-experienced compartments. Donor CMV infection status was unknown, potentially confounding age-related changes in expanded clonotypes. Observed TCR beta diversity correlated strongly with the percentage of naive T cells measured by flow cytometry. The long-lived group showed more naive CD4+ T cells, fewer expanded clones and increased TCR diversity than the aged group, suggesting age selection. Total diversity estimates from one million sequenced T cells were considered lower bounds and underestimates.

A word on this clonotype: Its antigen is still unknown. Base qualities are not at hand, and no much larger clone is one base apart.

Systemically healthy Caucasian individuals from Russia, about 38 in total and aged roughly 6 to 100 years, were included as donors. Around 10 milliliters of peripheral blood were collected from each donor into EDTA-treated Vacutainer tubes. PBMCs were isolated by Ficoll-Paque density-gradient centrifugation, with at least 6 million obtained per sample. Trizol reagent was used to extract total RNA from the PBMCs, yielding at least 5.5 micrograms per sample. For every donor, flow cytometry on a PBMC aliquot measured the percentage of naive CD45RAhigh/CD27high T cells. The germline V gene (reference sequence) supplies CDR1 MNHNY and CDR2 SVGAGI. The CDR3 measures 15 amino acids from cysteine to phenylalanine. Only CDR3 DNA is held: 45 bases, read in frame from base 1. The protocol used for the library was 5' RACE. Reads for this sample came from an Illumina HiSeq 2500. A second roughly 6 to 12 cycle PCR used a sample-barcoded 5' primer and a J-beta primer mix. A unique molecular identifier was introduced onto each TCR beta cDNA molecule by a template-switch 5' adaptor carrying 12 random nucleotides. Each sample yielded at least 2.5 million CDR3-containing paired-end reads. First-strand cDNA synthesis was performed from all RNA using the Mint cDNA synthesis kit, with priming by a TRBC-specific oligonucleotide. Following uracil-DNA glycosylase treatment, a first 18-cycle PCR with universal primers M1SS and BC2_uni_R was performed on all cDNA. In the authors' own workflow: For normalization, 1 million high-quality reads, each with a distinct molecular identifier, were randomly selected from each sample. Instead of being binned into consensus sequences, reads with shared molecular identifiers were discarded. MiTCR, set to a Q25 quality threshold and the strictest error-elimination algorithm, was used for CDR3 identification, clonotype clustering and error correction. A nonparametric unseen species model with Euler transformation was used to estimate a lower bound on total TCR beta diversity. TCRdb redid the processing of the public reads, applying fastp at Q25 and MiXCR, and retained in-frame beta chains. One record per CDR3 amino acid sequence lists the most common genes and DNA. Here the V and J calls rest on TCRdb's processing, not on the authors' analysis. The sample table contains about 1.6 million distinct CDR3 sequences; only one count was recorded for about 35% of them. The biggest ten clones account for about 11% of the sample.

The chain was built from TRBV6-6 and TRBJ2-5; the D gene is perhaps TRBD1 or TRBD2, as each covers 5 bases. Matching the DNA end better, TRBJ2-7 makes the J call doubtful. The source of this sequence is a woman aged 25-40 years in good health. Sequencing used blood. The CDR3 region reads CASSYSRVGDYEQYF. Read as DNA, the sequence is TGTGCCAGCAGTTACTCGAGGGTGGGGGATTACGAGCAGTACTTC.